This T cell receptor beta chain comes out of a study of T-cell reconstitution after alpha-beta-depleted transplantation in children. Trimming took off 2 bases at V and 2 bases at J, with 13 bases between the two ends. Germline lookup yields CDR1 MNHEY and CDR2 SVGEGT. The CDR3 covers 15 residues. Unique molecular identifiers tagged the TCRbeta library. TCRdb reprocessed the PCR reads via MiXCR and lists one record per CDR3 protein. The sample includes 250,000 to 300,000 distinct CDR3 sequences, 7.5% to 9% of them seen just once. Study-level findings and limits: Fresh T-cell production supplied most of the T-cell counts and diversity seen one year after transplant. Surviving recipient T cells and thymic progenitors produced the high day-60 TCRbeta diversity seen in some patients. Alpha-beta T cells about two months after transplant reportedly derived from several hundred expanded graft clones.

This clonotype was detected a few times. The antigen remains unidentified. The TCR sequence derives from a female patient aged 2 to 10 who had a stem cell transplant for Fanconi anemia, so the T cells may come from the graft donor. This specimen consisted of peripheral blood, obtained 360 days after TCRalphabeta/CD19-depleted stem cell transplant. The chain has TRBV6-2 or TRBV6-3 and TRBJ2-7; D not resolved. The CDR3 here is CASSYRAANTYEQYF. Here the CDR3 DNA reads TGTGCCAGCAGTTACAGGGCAGCAAATACCTACGAGCAGTACTTC.